Listed below are T cell receptor beta chains from one sample, sequenced in a study of T cells in Graves' hyperthyroidism and ophthalmopathy. TCRdb re-analysed the multiplex PCR reads in MiXCR, keeping a single row per CDR3 protein. The table shows 350,000 to 400,000 distinct CDR3 sequences, with around 13% occurring only once. Specimen: blood. These receptors all come from a woman aged 60-75 years with Graves' hyperthyroidism. Both conserved end residues are part of each CDR3. The order of the fields is J gene, CDR3 length, V gene, CDR3 protein.

>TRBJ2-2|15|TRBV12-3/TRBV12-4
CASSTDRGQNGELFF
>TRBJ2-7|12|TRBV11-1
CASSLGRAEQYF
>TRBJ2-4|16|TRBV6-1
CASRRRRTSGGDIQYF
>TRBJ2-3|16|TRBV11-2
CASSLDSGRVADTQYF
>TRBJ2-4|15|TRBV10-2
CASSPGRWAKNIQYF
>TRBJ2-2|15|TRBV30
CAWSGGTGVSGELFF
>TRBJ2-7|15|TRBV4-2
CASSKIAGGSYEQYF
>TRBJ1-1|14|TRBV2
CASNPGRGSTEAFF
>TRBJ2-2|15|TRBV20-1
CSASRTSGGSGELFF
>TRBJ1-1|15|TRBV30
CAWSFSGTGATEAFF
>TRBJ2-6|18|TRBV5-1
CASSLEARGSTGANVLTF
>TRBJ2-5|16|TRBV27
CASSPTSGRIVETQYF
>TRBJ2-1|14|TRBV20-1
CSACRTSGTNEQFF
>TRBJ2-2|14|TRBV12-3/TRBV12-4
CASNPTGYTGELFF
>TRBJ1-3|14|TRBV20-1
CSARDGTRGNTIYF
>TRBJ2-3|12|TRBV29-1
CSVGSSTDTQYF
>TRBJ2-3|13|TRBV6-5
CASSHPSTDTQYF
>TRBJ2-1|15|TRBV7-7
CASSFAVASYNEQFF
>TRBJ2-3|15|TRBV9
CASSEVAGGSDTQYF
>TRBJ1-5|15|TRBV19
CASNTGEWSNQPQHF
>TRBJ2-2|15|TRBV12-3/TRBV12-4
CASSPGRGNTGELFF
>TRBJ2-1|14|TRBV29-1
CSVMGLAEVNEQFF
>TRBJ2-7|13|TRBV27
CASASGISYEQYF
>TRBJ2-7|13|TRBV13
CASSSDRGTWQYF
>TRBJ2-1|16|TRBV19
CASSIAGQGSYNEQFF
>TRBJ2-4|13|TRBV20-1
CSAEGLAKNIQYF
>TRBJ2-7|14|TRBV12-3/TRBV12-4
CASSPTRQGSEQYF
>TRBJ2-5|13|TRBV2
CASTGEGFETQYF
>TRBJ2-7|13|TRBV2
CASEGEGAREQYF
>TRBJ2-1|16|TRBV3-1
CASSQAWASGRNEQFF
>TRBJ2-7|15|TRBV7-2
CASSPSFSRHYEQYF
>TRBJ1-5|15|TRBV3-1
CASSHGQYSNQPQHF
>TRBJ2-1|16|TRBV7-8
CASSLATSGRAGEQFF
>TRBJ2-1|12|TRBV3-1
CASSTGYNEQFF
>TRBJ2-1|12|TRBV7-9
CASTLGAAEQFF
>TRBJ2-2|16|TRBV5-6
CASSSRQGSWTGELFF
>TRBJ2-7|14|TRBV24-1
CATSPGQGTYEQYF
>TRBJ2-3|15|TRBV12-5
CASGLIPGVTDTQYF
>TRBJ2-7|13|TRBV6-2/TRBV6-3
CASSQQDATKQYF
>TRBJ2-6|20|TRBV6-2/TRBV6-3
CASSYSPRDAPQEGANVLTF
>TRBJ2-1|13|TRBV2
CASRGLAGNEQFF
>TRBJ1-1|14|TRBV7-9
CASSLDSSNTEAFF
>TRBJ2-7|15|TRBV20-1
CSARDGTSGLYEQYF
>TRBJ1-1|12|TRBV5-1
CASSYLGAEAFF
>TRBJ2-7|14|TRBV7-8
CASRVQGGNYEQYF
>TRBJ2-1|13|TRBV10-3
CAISGQGLNEQFF
>TRBJ2-2|15|TRBV20-1
CSASLGGVNTGELFF
>TRBJ2-7|17|TRBV7-9
CASSLGTSGGHVYEQYF
>TRBJ1-6|16|TRBV11-3
CASSLRRGGSDSPLHF
>TRBJ2-3|13|TRBV5-5
CASSSSVTDTQYF
>TRBJ2-5|17|TRBV2
CASSDDGDSQFQETQYF
>TRBJ1-6|15|TRBV2
CASSLQGMENSPLHF
>TRBJ2-1|17|TRBV2
CASSEWTHSSNYNEQFF
>TRBJ2-7|14|TRBV4-2
CASSQSGTSYEQYF
>TRBJ2-6|16|TRBV27
CASSTGQGFGANVLTF
>TRBJ2-3|13|TRBV30
CAWSVSHLDTQYF
>TRBJ2-1|14|TRBV18
CASLPLVGANEQFF
>TRBJ1-4|13|TRBV5-4
CASSLGGGGKLFF
>TRBJ2-2|16|TRBV5-1
CASSPWTSRSAGELFF